Listed below are T cell receptor beta chains from one sample, sequenced in a study of control samples from healthy donors and cancer patients. Clones were sequenced by immunoSEQ multiplex PCR, and TCRdb holds only the in-frame ones, with some missing. This sample carries 65,000 to 90,000 clones, roughly 86% of them seen once, and the ten largest clones take roughly 20%. The sample was blood. These receptors originate from a man aged 45 to 65 in good health. CDR3s include the opening cysteine and the closing phenylalanine or tryptophan. Fields, in order: V gene, clone size, J gene, D gene, CDR3 protein, CDR3 DNA. A D gene is named only where the DNA matches it firmly. The size of a clone is reported for some rows only, either as once, few or many, or as a class for expanded clones.

>TRBV6-5|once|TRBJ1-2|.
CASSSTVRGYTF
TGTGCCAGCAGCTCTACAGTGAGGGGCTACACCTTC
>TRBV9|.|TRBJ1-1|.
CASSVAPDRNTEAFF
TGTGCCAGCAGCGTAGCTCCCGACCGGAACACTGAAGCTTTCTTT
>TRBV19|.|TRBJ2-3|TRBD1
CASSPGTGGHSGASTDTQYF
TGTGCCAGTAGTCCCGGGACAGGGGGGCATAGCGGGGCTAGCACAGATACGCAGTATTTT
>TRBV6-6|once|TRBJ2-3|.
CASSYSLPDTQYF
TGTGCCAGCAGTTACTCGTTACCAGATACGCAGTATTTT
>TRBV24-1|.|TRBJ2-5|.
CATSDFRGEETQYF
TGTGCCACCAGTGATTTCCGGGGAGAAGAGACCCAGTACTTC
>TRBV10-3|.|TRBJ2-5|.
CAISESQVQETQYF
TGTGCCATCAGTGAGTCGCAAGTTCAAGAGACCCAGTACTTC
>TRBV5-4|.|TRBJ1-2|.
CASSLGDQGYTF
TGTGCCAGCAGCTTGGGGGACCAGGGCTACACCTTC
>TRBV12-5|once|TRBJ2-1|.
CASGGRLSYNEQFF
TGTGCTAGTGGTGGCCGACTGAGCTACAATGAGCAGTTCTTC
>TRBV18|.|TRBJ1-1|.
CASSGRAGLNTEAFF
TGTGCCAGCTCAGGGAGAGCAGGGCTGAACACTGAAGCTTTCTTT
>TRBV5-1|.|TRBJ1-2|.
CASSLRAGANYGYTF
TGCGCCAGCAGCTTGCGGGCAGGCGCGAACTATGGCTACACCTTC
>TRBV28|.|TRBJ1-2|.
CASSPKGDFYGYTF
TGTGCCAGCAGTCCAAAGGGGGATTTCTATGGCTACACCTTC
>TRBV19|.|TRBJ2-1|TRBD2
CASSPLADYSYNEQFF
TGTGCCAGTAGTCCGCTAGCGGACTACTCCTACAATGAGCAGTTCTTC
>TRBV5-1|.|TRBJ2-1|TRBD2
CASSSGTATSGTYNEQFF
TGCGCCAGCAGCTCCGGGACGGCGACTAGCGGGACGTACAATGAGCAGTTCTTC
>TRBV4-3|.|TRBJ1-1|TRBD1
CASSQDRQGGNTEAFF
TGCGCCAGCAGCCAAGATAGGCAGGGGGGGAACACTGAAGCTTTCTTT
>TRBV18|.|TRBJ2-5|.
CASSPTVQETQYF
TGTGCCAGCTCACCAACTGTCCAAGAGACCCAGTACTTC
>TRBV6-6|.|TRBJ2-3|.
CASSYFAGWADTQYF
TGTGCCAGCAGTTACTTCGCGGGGTGGGCAGATACGCAGTATTTT
>TRBV19|.|TRBJ2-2|TRBD1
CASSIYRGKSDGELFF
TGTGCCAGTAGTATCTACAGGGGGAAGAGTGACGGGGAGCTGTTTTTT
>TRBV10-2|.|TRBJ2-7|TRBD1
CASSVRTGGSEQYF
TGCGCCAGCAGTGTTCGGACAGGGGGCAGCGAGCAGTACTTC
>TRBV2|.|TRBJ1-3|.
CASSPGTGNTIYF
TGTGCCAGCAGTCCCGGGACGGGAAACACCATATATTTT
>TRBV6-2/TRBV6-3|once|TRBJ2-2|.
CASSYSRGNTGELFF
TGTGCCAGCAGTTACTCTAGGGGAAACACCGGGGAGCTGTTTTTT
>TRBV10-3|.|TRBJ2-7|.
CAITSPQTQYEQYF
TGTGCCATCACGTCCCCACAAACCCAATACGAGCAGTACTTC
>TRBV27|.|TRBJ1-4|.
CASSAIGGNEKLFF
TGTGCCAGCAGTGCTATAGGGGGTAATGAAAAACTGTTTTTT